The source of this TCR beta chain is a study of monozygotic twins with inflammatory bowel disease. TCRdb reprocessed the 5' RACE reads, keeping one entry per CDR3 protein, no DNA. The sample includes around 200,000 distinct CDR3 sequences. This CDR3 has 15 amino acids. This receptor was obtained from a human donor with ulcerative colitis or Crohn's disease, or a healthy co-twin of an affected twin (not recorded which). Material for sequencing was blood. The chain links TRBV23-1 to TRBJ2-2; TCRdb indicates TRBD1, and absent DNA this call remains unverified. TRBV23-1 is an open reading frame, and its role is uncertain. The chain's CDR3 is CASSQRTGNTGELFF.